What follows are 29 T cell receptor beta chains derived from one specimen sequenced in a study of CD8 T cells in ankylosing spondylitis. TCRdb re-derived calls from the 5' RACE reads in MiXCR, one entry per CDR3 protein. This table holds about 240,000 distinct CDR3 sequences, about 9.1% found once. Sequencing was performed on blood, either unsorted or a sorted T cell fraction (not recorded which). These TCRs come from a male donor with ankylosing spondylitis or in good health (not recorded which).

This clonotype was found many times. The genes are TRBV7-3 and TRBJ1-1; unclear D gene. The CDR3 consists of 14 residues. From germline, CDR1 is SGHTA and CDR2 FQGTGA. Trimming removed 2 bases at V and 1 base at J, with 8 bases between. The CDR3 protein is CASSLRGANTEAFF. The DNA of the CDR3 is TGTGCCAGCAGCTTACGAGGAGCGAACACTGAAGCTTTCTTT.

This chain links TRBV5-5 with TRBJ2-2; 7 bases line up with TRBD2. The CDR3 covers 15 residues. Germline assignment: CDR1 SGHKS and CDR2 YYEKEE (reference sequence). J was trimmed by 1 base and V by 4 bases; bases with no gene match: 4. The CDR3 sequence is CASSSKRENTGELFF. The CDR3 nucleotides read TGTGCCAGCAGCAGCAAGCGGGAGAACACCGGGGAGCTGTTTTTT.

This clonotype has at least ten counts. The CDR3: CASGLGSASTDTQYF. DNA for the CDR3: TGTGCTAGTGGTTTGGGCTCCGCTAGCACAGATACGCAGTATTTT. The genes are TRBV12-5 and TRBJ2-3; D not resolved. The length of the CDR3 is 15 residues. The germline V gene encodes CDR1 LGHNT and CDR2 FRNRAP. The V and J ends lost 1 base and 0 bases respectively, with 8 bases between them.

This clonotype was observed a handful of times. The chain uses TRBV18 and TRBJ2-1; 9 nucleotides line up with TRBD2. The CDR3 covers 15 residues. V gave up 3 bases and J gave up 3 bases; unmatched junction bases: 3. Germline assignment: CDR1 KGHSH and CDR2 LQKENI. As DNA, the CDR3 is TGTGCCAGCTCACCCCAGCGGGGGGACTACAATGAGCAGTTCTTC. Translation gives CASSPQRGDYNEQFF.

This clonotype has at least ten counts. The V call is TRBV9, the J call TRBJ1-1, with 10 bases aligning to TRBD1. The CDR3 covers 13 residues. Germline V gene data show CDR1 as SGDLS and CDR2 as YYNGEE. The J segment lost 8 bases and the V segment lost 3 bases, leaving 4 bases of the junction unmatched. Here the CDR3 DNA reads TGTGCCAGCAGCGCCGGGACAGGGGTGGAAGCTTTCTTT. Its protein product is CASSAGTGVEAFF.

In its sample, this clonotype was seen a few times. The rearrangement links TRBV7-2 to TRBJ1-2, with 8 bases lining up with TRBD1. V trimming: 6 bases; J trimming: 7 bases; junction bases outside the gene matches: 7. This CDR3 is built from 13 residues. In germline, CDR1 is SGHTA, CDR2 FQGNSA. CDR3 in DNA: TGTGCCAGCAGACGGACAGGGAAGGGTGGCTACACCTTC. Translating it yields CASRRTGKGGYTF.

This clonotype came up a few times. The rearrangement joins TRBV10-3 to TRBJ2-2; D is undetermined. Germline lookup yields CDR1 ENHRY and CDR2 SYGVKD. The V end lost 11 bases, the J end lost 3 bases, and 7 bases lay between the germline ends. CDR3 size: 11 residues. This chain's CDR3 is CASRDTGELFF. CDR3 in DNA: TGTGCCTCAAGGGACACCGGGGAGCTGTTTTTT.

Many counts were recorded for this clonotype. The chain is built from TRBV29-1 and TRBJ1-2; D is uncertain. Trimming removed 4 bases at V and 2 bases at J, with 17 bases between. This CDR3 spans 15 amino acids. Germline CDR1 reads SQVTM; CDR2 reads ANQGSEA. The CDR3 DNA reads TGCAGCGTTGGTGAACCTCTGTCCCTAAACTATGGCTACACCTTC. Translated: CSVGEPLSLNYGYTF.

This chain uses TRBV10-3 with TRBJ2-5; 7 nucleotides match TRBD2. The CDR3 extends over 15 amino acids. From germline, CDR1 is ENHRY and CDR2 SYGVKD. The trim removed 5 bases at V and 1 base at J, leaving 7 bases unmatched. This CDR3 is CAISQPSGTQETQYF. CDR3 nucleotide sequence: TGTGCCATCAGTCAACCTAGCGGTACCCAAGAGACCCAGTACTTC.

This clonotype was detected ten times or more. The chain has TRBV28 and TRBJ2-4; no reliable D call. V lost 6 bases, J lost 8 bases, and 14 bases lay in between. The CDR3 spans 13 residues. CDR1 and CDR2 from the germline V gene are MDHEN and SYDVKM. DNA of the CDR3: TGTGCCAGCAGCGCCAGGACCTGGGACATTCAGTACTTC. Translation gives CASSARTWDIQYF.

This clonotype has ten or more counts. The gene calls are TRBV10-3 and TRBJ2-1; D gene uncertain. The germline CDR1 and CDR2 sequences are ENHRY and SYGVKD. With 6 bases removed from V and 5 bases from J, the gap between germline ends came to 8 bases. The CDR3 loop spans 12 amino acids. The CDR3 region is CAISYGDNEQFF. CDR3 in DNA: TGTGCCATCAGCTATGGGGACAATGAGCAGTTCTTC.

In the case of this clonotype: A much larger clone lies one base from this, so it may be a read error. The chain carries TRBV7-9 and TRBJ2-6; D uncertain. V lost 8 bases to trimming and J lost 4 bases, with 18 bases between them. This CDR3 is built from 16 residues. The germline gives CDR1 SEHNR, CDR2 FQNEAQ (reference sequence). DNA for the CDR3: TGTGCCAGCTGCCTAGAGTTCGGTAAAGGGGCCAACGTCCTGACTTTC. Protein product: CASCLEFGKGANVLTF.

This clonotype has ten or more counts. The V gene is TRBV12-3 or TRBV12-4, the J gene TRBJ2-2, with D uncertain. The CDR3 is 14 residues long. The germline V and J ends were trimmed by 0 bases and 5 bases, with 7 bases remaining between them. The CDR3 reads CASSLASATGELFF. CDR3 nucleotides: TGTGCCAGCAGTTTAGCATCAGCTACCGGGGAGCTGTTTTTT.

This clonotype was detected many times. This chain connects TRBV18 to TRBJ2-1; no reliable D call. The V end was cut by 2 bases, the J end by 4 bases, with 6 bases between. Germline CDR1 and CDR2: KGHSH and LQKENI. This CDR3 comprises 13 residues. In DNA, the CDR3 is TGTGCCAGCTCACCATTACTTTACAATGAGCAGTTCTTC. Its translation is CASSPLLYNEQFF.

The table lists this clonotype with many counts. V usage is TRBV7-2 and J usage is TRBJ1-2, with 7 bases matching TRBD1. The germline gives CDR1 SGHTA, CDR2 FQGNSA. After removal of 4 bases from V and 7 bases from J, the junction contained 12 bases not matched to a gene. The CDR3 is made up of 15 amino acids. CDR3 loop: CASSSRTGVGSGYTF. The CDR3 nucleotides read TGTGCCAGCAGCTCCCGTACAGGGGTGGGAAGTGGCTACACCTTC.

The chain is built from TRBV29-1 and TRBJ2-1, with unresolved D. Deletions cut 3 bases from V and 2 bases from J, with 17 bases between. The length of the CDR3 is 16 residues. The V gene's germline CDR1 is SQVTM and CDR2 ANQGSEA. The CDR3 loop reads CSVDEIAGRAYNEQFF. Here the CDR3 DNA reads TGCAGCGTTGATGAGATAGCAGGCAGAGCCTACAATGAGCAGTTCTTC.

This clonotype was detected a few times. The DNA of the CDR3 is TGCGCCAGCAGCCAAGGGACCCAGCGGGGGGCAGGGACGCAGTATTTT. Its translation is CASSQGTQRGAGTQYF. This chain links TRBV4-3 with TRBJ2-3, with 9 bases fitting TRBD2. The CDR3 runs to 16 residues. Trimming took 1 base from V and 9 from J; bases not matched to a gene: 11. Germline-derived CDR1 and CDR2 are LGHNA and YSLEER.

As concerns this clonotype: At one end, the junction sequence differs from germline, possibly due to a read error. The chain joins TRBV7-6 to TRBJ2-5, with D tentatively TRBD1 or TRBD2 (5 bases each). CDR3 length equals 17 residues. Looked up from germline, CDR1 is SGHVS and CDR2 is FNYEAQ. DNA of the CDR3: TGTGCCAGCTGCTTAGGGGTCCGGGGCCTCTACCAAGAGACCCAGTACTTC. As protein: CASCLGVRGLYQETQYF.

This clonotype was seen repeatedly, ten times or more. This CDR3 is CATASRRGLSGNNEQFF. For the CDR3, the DNA is TGTGCCACCGCTTCCCGGAGGGGTCTAAGCGGGAACAATGAGCAGTTCTTC. The chain combines TRBV24-1 with TRBJ2-1; TRBD2 agrees at 7 bases. The CDR3 has 17 amino acids. Germline CDR1 and CDR2: KGHDR and SFDVKD. The V gene end was trimmed by 9 bases and the J gene end by 5 bases; junction bases not matched to a gene: 18.

In this sample, this clonotype turned up many times. This chain uses TRBV5-1 with TRBJ1-1, with 7 bases matching TRBD1. This CDR3 comprises 15 residues. The J segment lost 1 base and the V segment lost 4 bases, leaving 7 bases of the junction unmatched. Germline lookup yields CDR1 SGHRS and CDR2 YFSETQ. CDR3 amino acids: CASSPQGQPNTEAFF. The CDR3 DNA reads TGCGCCAGCAGCCCCCAGGGACAGCCGAACACTGAAGCTTTCTTT.

Ten or more counts support this clonotype. The chain links TRBV6-1 to TRBJ2-3; tentatively, D is TRBD2 (6 bases). Trimming pared 8 bases from V and 4 bases from J, leaving 25 bases between. Germline loops: CDR1 MNHNS, CDR2 SASEGT. The CDR3 contains 17 residues. In nucleotides, the CDR3 is TGTGCCAGCCAGCACGGGGGATTATTGGAAAATGCAGATACGCAGTATTTT. It codes for CASQHGGLLENADTQYF.

In this sample, this clonotype turned up many times. This chain links TRBV6-1 with TRBJ2-7, with D possibly TRBD2 on 6 matching bases. The CDR3 covers 15 residues. V was shortened by 10 bases and J by 7 bases, with 26 bases between the two germline ends. The germline V gene encodes CDR1 MNHNS and CDR2 SASEGT. The CDR3 sequence is CAIHDPSAGSEEQYF. CDR3 coding DNA: TGTGCCATCCATGACCCAAGCGCGGGATCGGAAGAGCAGTACTTC.

This clonotype occurred a few times. The chain is built from TRBV3-1 and TRBJ2-6, with D possibly called TRBD1 or TRBD2 (5 bases each). The CDR3 length is 16 residues. V was pared by 0 bases and J by 3 bases, with 9 bases between. CDR1 is LGHDT, CDR2 YNNKEL, per germline (reference sequence). CDR3 protein: CASSQERGGGANVLTF. The CDR3 DNA follows: TGTGCCAGCAGCCAAGAGAGGGGCGGTGGGGCCAACGTCCTGACTTTC.

This clonotype has ten or more counts. The chain couples TRBV5-6 to TRBJ1-5, with 7 bases aligning to TRBD1. With V trimmed by 3 bases and J by 7 bases, 4 bases remained unmatched. In germline, CDR1 is SGHDT, CDR2 YYEEEE. This CDR3 has 13 residues. Written as DNA, the CDR3 is TGTGCCAGCAGCTCGACAGGGAACCAGCCCCAGCATTTT. Protein product: CASSSTGNQPQHF.

This clonotype appeared a single time. The J gene is TRBJ2-7, the V gene TRBV25-1; D not resolved. CDR3 length: 13 residues. CDR1 is MGHDK and CDR2 is SYGVNS in the germline V gene. V was shortened by 1 base and J by 6 bases, with 10 bases between the two germline ends. The CDR3 loop is CASSESASGEQYF. The CDR3 DNA follows: TGTGCCAGCAGTGAATCAGCGTCCGGCGAGCAGTACTTC.

This clonotype was recorded at least ten times. The chain combines TRBV7-2 with TRBJ1-4, with 9 bases identical to TRBD1. CDR1 is SGHTA, CDR2 FQGNSA, per germline. The CDR3 has 15 residues. Germline trimming cut 4 bases from V and 8 bases from J; bases unmatched to any gene: 8. The CDR3 sequence: CASSWGQGTFEKLFF. DNA for the CDR3: TGTGCCAGCAGCTGGGGACAGGGCACATTCGAAAAACTGTTTTTT.

Many counts were recorded for this clonotype. The V gene is TRBV4-2, the J gene TRBJ1-5; D gene uncertain. Germline-derived CDR1 and CDR2 are LGHNA and YNFKEQ. Trimming took 3 bases from V and 3 from J, leaving 12 bases between them. This CDR3 comprises 15 residues. CDR3 sequence: CASSHFRGFNQPQHF. The CDR3 DNA is TGTGCCAGCAGCCACTTTCGGGGTTTCAATCAGCCCCAGCATTTT.

The chain couples TRBV19 to TRBJ2-7, with D possibly TRBD1 on 6 matching bases. Trimming removed 3 bases from V and 4 bases from J, with 13 bases in between. This CDR3 comprises 14 residues. Germline loops: CDR1 LNHDA, CDR2 SQIVND (reference sequence). The CDR3 DNA sequence: TGTGCCAGTAGTATGATGCTGGGGGCGTACGAGCAGTACTTC. Protein: CASSMMLGAYEQYF.

This clonotype was observed at least ten times. The genes are TRBV29-1 and TRBJ2-3; no reliable D call. From germline, CDR1 is SQVTM and CDR2 ANQGSEA. Trimming took off 8 bases at V and 1 base at J, with 10 bases between the two ends. The CDR3 extends over 12 amino acids. The CDR3 sequence: CSSGKGTDTQYF. DNA of the CDR3: TGCAGCTCTGGAAAGGGCACAGATACGCAGTATTTT.